The clone carrying this T cell receptor (beta chain) was seen a handful of times. Its target is unknown. Every TCR beta cDNA library bore unique molecular identifiers. Each sample of roughly 0.9 to 10 million input T cells yielded around 500,000 cDNA molecules, so each molecule approximated one T cell. Each CDR3 protein gets one entry after TCRdb re-called the PCR reads with MiXCR. The sample yields approximately 770,000 distinct CDR3 sequences, approximately 44% seen once. The record originates from a study of post-analysis software for immune sequencing data. Looking at the study overall: Included among the disease courses, which were recorded for the cohort, were relapsing-remitting, secondary progressive and progressive-relapsing multiple sclerosis.

Study-wide results and limits: When patients were compared with controls, five TRBV segments were more frequent, TRBV5-6, TRBV5-1 and TRBV20-1 among them. By F measure, samples from a shared preparation batch strongly co-clustered. Controls' normalized Chao1 diversity significantly exceeded that of multiple sclerosis patients.

The CDR3 has 17 amino acids. The germline V gene encodes CDR1 SGHRS and CDR2 YFSETQ. V lost 2 bases and J lost 0, with 12 bases in between. Sequencing used blood. This clonotype was obtained from a girl aged 5-17 years with multiple sclerosis. The chain links TRBV5-1 to TRBJ2-6; D is ambiguous. The DNA of the CDR3 is TGCGCCAGCAGCTTCAACCCCTTGGCCTCTGGGGCCAACGTCCTGACTTTC. It specifies CASSFNPLASGANVLTF.